The 22 T cell receptor beta chains listed next were all sequenced from one sample in a study of cytomegalovirus exposure and HLA in healthy donors. TCRdb's copy holds only in-frame clones and misses some; the assay was immunoSEQ multiplex PCR. Altogether over 200,000 clones are present, 90% being singletons, with the ten largest covering around 3.1%. Sequenced: PBMCs. Every receptor here comes from a woman aged 25-40 years in good health and CMV-seronegative.

J is TRBJ2-2 and V is TRBV28; the D gene is possibly TRBD1 (6 bases). Germline V gene sequence: CDR1 MDHEN, CDR2 SYDVKM. The ends were cut back, 3 bases at V and 8 bases at J, with 10 bases in the middle. The CDR3 is made up of 13 amino acids. The CDR3 here is CASSLAGVGELFF. The CDR3 nucleotides read TGTGCCAGCAGTTTGGCAGGGGTGGGGGAGCTGTTTTTT.

The chain has TRBV6-1 and TRBJ2-3; TRBD2 matches 8 bases. J was trimmed by 0 bases and V by 4 bases; bases with no gene match: 6. The CDR3 covers 16 residues. The germline gives CDR1 MNHNS, CDR2 SASEGT. The CDR3, as DNA: TGTGCCAGCAGTGGGCTAGCGGGTACTAGCACAGATACGCAGTATTTT. This codes for CASSGLAGTSTDTQYF.

This chain connects TRBV28 to TRBJ1-1, with D unresolved. Per germline, CDR1 MDHEN and CDR2 SYDVKM. V was clipped by 7 bases and J by 0 bases, with 9 bases between them. The CDR3 is made up of 13 amino acids. The CDR3: CASTPVMNTEAFF. CDR3 DNA: TGTGCCAGCACGCCAGTCATGAACACTGAAGCTTTCTTT. The full variable domain, in which reference TRBV28 and TRBJ1-1 provide the parts outside the CDR3, is DVKVTQSSRYLVKRTGEKVFLECVQDMDHENMFWYRQDPGLGLRLIYFSYDVKMKEKGDIPEGYSVSREKKERFSLILESASTNQTSMYLCASTPVMNTEAFFGQGTRLTVV.

The V gene is TRBV9, the J gene TRBJ1-1; D remains unclear. Trimming left V 3 bases short and J 1 base short, with 13 bases between. Germline assignment: CDR1 SGDLS and CDR2 YYNGEE. This CDR3 contains 15 residues. The CDR3 DNA is TGTGCCAGCAGCGGAGGGAAGGTAGAGAACACTGAAGCTTTCTTT. Protein product: CASSGGKVENTEAFF.

The chain carries TRBV11-3 and TRBJ1-1; TRBD1 aligns across 8 bases. Trimming took 2 bases from V and 1 from J; bases not matched to a gene: 3. The CDR3 spans 15 residues. Germline lookup yields CDR1 SGHNT and CDR2 YENEEA. The CDR3 protein is CASSLSGTGNTEAFF. CDR3 nucleotides: TGTGCCAGCAGCTTATCCGGGACAGGGAACACTGAAGCTTTCTTT.

V and J are TRBV7-2 and TRBJ2-7; 7 bases fit TRBD2. V lost 5 bases, J lost 5 bases, and 9 bases stayed unmatched. Germline V gene sequence: CDR1 SGHTA, CDR2 FQGNSA. This CDR3 spans 14 amino acids. CDR3 residues: CASSDVSGWDEQYF. CDR3 coding DNA: TGTGCCAGCAGCGACGTTAGCGGGTGGGACGAGCAGTACTTC.

This clone was counted only a few times. The chain carries TRBV19 and TRBJ1-1, with TRBD1 identical over 9 bases. V dropped 8 bases and J dropped 5; count of bases not matched to a gene: 6. Germline V lookup: CDR1 LNHDA, CDR2 SQIVND (reference sequence). This CDR3 spans 13 amino acids. The CDR3 protein is CASADRGWTEAFF. CDR3 sequence (DNA): TGTGCCAGTGCCGACAGGGGGTGGACTGAAGCTTTCTTT.

The chain combines TRBV5-5 with TRBJ2-3; D gene ambiguous. The V gene lost 1 base and the J gene lost 0 bases, with 9 bases spanning the gap. The CDR3 sequence is 15 residues long. Germline V gene sequence: CDR1 SGHKS, CDR2 YYEKEE (reference sequence). CDR3 coding DNA: TGTGCCAGCAGCTTGTTCGCCGGGAGCACAGATACGCAGTATTTT. Amino acid sequence: CASSLFAGSTDTQYF. The full variable domain, completed using reference TRBV5-5 and TRBJ2-3, is DAGVTQSPTHLIKTRGQQVTLRCSPISGHKSVSWYQQVLGQGPQFIFQYYEKEERGRGNFPDRFSARQFPNYSSELNVNALLLGDSALYLCASSLFAGSTDTQYFGPGTRLTVL.

The chain combines TRBV5-4 with TRBJ2-2, with no clear D. V lost 6 bases and J 3 bases, leaving 9 bases between the germline ends. CDR3 size: 13 residues. Germline lookup yields CDR1 SGHNT and CDR2 YYREEE (reference sequence). CDR3: CASKLGYTGELFF. The CDR3, as DNA: TGTGCCAGCAAATTAGGGTACACCGGGGAGCTGTTTTTT.

J is TRBJ2-1 and V is TRBV9; D perhaps matches TRBD1 (5 bases). V was clipped by 3 bases and J by 5 bases, with 9 bases between them. The CDR3 is made up of 13 amino acids. CDR1 is SGDLS and CDR2 is YYNGEE in the germline V gene. CDR3 in DNA: TGTGCCAGCAGCGAGGGGCCCAACAATGAGCAGTTCTTC. This gives the protein CASSEGPNNEQFF.

This clone was seen only once. The genes are TRBV10-2 and TRBJ1-1; D gene uncertain. Trimming left V 0 bases short and J 6 bases short, with 11 bases between. Germline V gene lookup returns CDR1 WSHSY and CDR2 SAAADI. The CDR3 covers 14 residues. CDR3 in amino acids: CASSESPRFAEAFF. CDR3 sequence (DNA): TGCGCCAGCAGTGAGTCCCCCCGTTTCGCTGAAGCTTTCTTT.

The V gene is TRBV7-3, the J gene TRBJ2-2; no firm D call. The ends were cut back, 1 base at V and 0 bases at J, with 18 bases in the middle. This CDR3 has 19 amino acids. CDR1 is SGHTA and CDR2 is FQGTGA in the germline V gene. The CDR3 reads CASSLNPAVGKTNTGELFF. The CDR3 DNA reads as TGTGCCAGCAGCTTAAACCCCGCTGTGGGCAAAACGAACACCGGGGAGCTGTTTTTT.

V gene TRBV4-1 combines with J gene TRBJ2-5; D gene uncertain. Germline loops: CDR1 MGHRA, CDR2 YSYEKL. CDR3 length: 14 residues. With 0 bases removed from V and 2 bases from J, the gap between germline ends came to 7 bases. The CDR3 DNA sequence: TGCGCCAGCAGCCAAGAGTGGGATCAAGAGACCCAGTACTTC. Its protein product is CASSQEWDQETQYF.

The chain combines TRBV29-1 with TRBJ2-5; 8 bases match TRBD2. Trimming cost V 7 bases and J 2 bases; bases outside gene matches: 12. The CDR3 is made up of 15 amino acids. Germline CDR1 and CDR2: SQVTM and ANQGSEA. Written as DNA, the CDR3 is TGCAGCGCCCAAGGGGCTAGCGGGTCACAAGAGACCCAGTACTTC. Translating it yields CSAQGASGSQETQYF.

V gene TRBV4-3 combines with J gene TRBJ2-7; 10 nucleotides match TRBD2. CDR1 is LGHNA and CDR2 is YSLEER in the germline V gene. The ends lost 0 bases at V and 2 bases at J; junction bases unmatched: 7. CDR3 length equals 17 residues. The CDR3 loop is CASSQERLAGDTYEQYF. For the CDR3, the DNA is TGCGCCAGCAGCCAAGAGCGGCTAGCGGGAGATACCTACGAGCAGTACTTC.

The chain combines TRBV15 with TRBJ2-2, with D tentatively TRBD2 (6 bases). V was shortened by 0 bases and J by 0 bases, with 8 bases between the two germline ends. The germline V gene has CDR1 LNHNV and CDR2 YYDKDF (reference sequence). The CDR3 sequence is 16 residues long. Here the CDR3 DNA reads TGTGCCACCAGCAGAGAAGGGACTCCGAACACCGGGGAGCTGTTTTTT. The encoded protein is CATSREGTPNTGELFF.

This chain uses TRBV27 with TRBJ2-2; TRBD2 is a possible D gene (6 bases). Trimming took off 3 bases at V and 1 base at J, with 12 bases between the two ends. Per germline, CDR1 MNHEY and CDR2 SMNVEV (reference sequence). The CDR3 has 16 residues. The CDR3 DNA reads as TGTGCCAGCAGTTTGGGACTGGGCGTGAACACCGGGGAGCTGTTTTTT. It yields the protein CASSLGLGVNTGELFF.

The rearrangement links TRBV6-5 to TRBJ2-1; D is unclear. V was trimmed by 2 bases and J by 6 bases, leaving 14 bases between them. This CDR3 is built from 15 residues. The V gene's germline CDR1 is MNHEY and CDR2 SVGAGI. CDR3 protein: CASSYDGRQGNEQFF. Here the CDR3 DNA reads TGTGCCAGCAGTTACGACGGGCGACAAGGCAATGAGCAGTTCTTC.

In its sample, this clone was seen once. The V and J genes are TRBV9 and TRBJ2-1; maybe TRBD1 (6 bases). Deletions cut 0 bases from V and 7 bases from J, with 8 bases between. Germline V CDR1 and CDR2: SGDLS, YYNGEE. The CDR3 totals 13 residues. The chain's CDR3 is CASSVERGNEQFF. In DNA form, the CDR3 reads TGTGCCAGCAGCGTAGAGAGGGGGAATGAGCAGTTCTTC.

The V call is TRBV28, the J call TRBJ2-1, with D possibly being TRBD1 or TRBD2 (5 bases each). This CDR3 is built from 16 residues. The V end was cut by 4 bases, the J end by 0 bases, with 13 bases between. The germline CDR1 and CDR2 sequences are MDHEN and SYDVKM. The chain's CDR3 is CASSSWDQSSYNEQFF. For the CDR3, the DNA is TGTGCCAGCAGTTCATGGGACCAGAGCTCCTACAATGAGCAGTTCTTC.

This clone was picked up a small number of times. The chain links TRBV2 to TRBJ1-4; 7 bases are a match to TRBD1. CDR1 SNHLY and CDR2 FYNNEI come from the germline V gene. The trim removed 6 bases at V and 8 bases at J, leaving 12 bases unmatched. The CDR3 consists of 15 residues. This CDR3 is CASRLTGSAGEKLFF. The DNA for the CDR3 is TGTGCCAGCAGGTTGACAGGGTCCGCTGGGGAAAAACTGTTTTTT.

The chain joins TRBV7-9 to TRBJ2-7, with 7 positions matching TRBD2. The germline V gene encodes CDR1 SEHNR and CDR2 FQNEAQ (reference sequence). The CDR3 spans 14 residues. The trim removed 4 bases at V and 5 bases at J, leaving 8 bases unmatched. CDR3 nucleotide sequence: TGTGCCAGCAGCTATACGGGAGCGGGGAACGAGCAGTACTTC. Its translation is CASSYTGAGNEQYF. Full variable domain (remainder filled in from reference TRBV7-9 and TRBJ2-7): DTGVSQNPRHKITKRGQNVTFRCDPISEHNRLYWYRQTLGQGPEFLTYFQNEAQLEKSRLLSDRFSAERPKGSFSTLEIQRTEQGDSAMYLCASSYTGAGNEQYFGPGTRLTVT.